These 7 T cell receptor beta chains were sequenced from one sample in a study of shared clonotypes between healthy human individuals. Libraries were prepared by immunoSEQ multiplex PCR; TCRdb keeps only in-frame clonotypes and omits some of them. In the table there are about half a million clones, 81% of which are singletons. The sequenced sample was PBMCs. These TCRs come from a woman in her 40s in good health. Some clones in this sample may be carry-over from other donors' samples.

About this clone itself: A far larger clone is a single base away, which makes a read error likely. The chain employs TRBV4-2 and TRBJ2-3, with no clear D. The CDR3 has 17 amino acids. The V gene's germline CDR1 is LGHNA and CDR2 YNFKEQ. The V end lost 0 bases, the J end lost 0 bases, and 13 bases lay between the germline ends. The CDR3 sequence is CASSQDRAAYSTDTQYF. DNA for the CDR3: TGTGCCAGCAGCCAAGATCGGGCTGCATATAGCACAGATACGCAGTATTTT.

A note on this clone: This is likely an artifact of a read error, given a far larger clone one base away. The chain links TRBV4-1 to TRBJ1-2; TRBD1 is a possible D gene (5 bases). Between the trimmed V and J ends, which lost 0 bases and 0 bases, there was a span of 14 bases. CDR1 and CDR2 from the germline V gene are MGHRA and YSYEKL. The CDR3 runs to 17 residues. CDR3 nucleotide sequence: TGCGCCAGCAGCCAAGACCCGGGGCAGGGAACTAACTATGGCTACACCTTC. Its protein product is CASSQDPGQGTNYGYTF.

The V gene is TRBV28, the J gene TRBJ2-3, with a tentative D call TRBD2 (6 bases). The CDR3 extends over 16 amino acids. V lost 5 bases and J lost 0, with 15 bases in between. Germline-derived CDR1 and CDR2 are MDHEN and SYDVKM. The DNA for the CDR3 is TGTGCCAGCAGTCTCGGAGCGGGTACTAGCACAGATACGCAGTATTTT. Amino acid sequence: CASSLGAGTSTDTQYF.

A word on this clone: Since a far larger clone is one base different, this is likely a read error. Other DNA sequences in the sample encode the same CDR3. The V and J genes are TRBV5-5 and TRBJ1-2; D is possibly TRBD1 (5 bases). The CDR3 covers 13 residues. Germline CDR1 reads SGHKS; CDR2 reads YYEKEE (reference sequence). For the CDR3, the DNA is TGTGCCAGCAGCTTGGAGGAGAAGAGGGGCTACACATTC. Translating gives CASSLEEKRGYTF.

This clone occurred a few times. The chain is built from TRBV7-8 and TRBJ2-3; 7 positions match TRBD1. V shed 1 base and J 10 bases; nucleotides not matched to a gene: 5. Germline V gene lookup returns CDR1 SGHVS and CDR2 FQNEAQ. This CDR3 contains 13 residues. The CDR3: CASSLERGRAQYF. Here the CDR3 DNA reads TGTGCCAGCAGCTTAGAGAGGGGGCGAGCGCAGTATTTT.

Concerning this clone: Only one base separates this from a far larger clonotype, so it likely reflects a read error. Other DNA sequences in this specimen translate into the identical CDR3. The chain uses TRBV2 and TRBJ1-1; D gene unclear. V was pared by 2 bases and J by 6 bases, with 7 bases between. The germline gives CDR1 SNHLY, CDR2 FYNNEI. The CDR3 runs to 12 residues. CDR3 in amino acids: CASSERAAEAFF. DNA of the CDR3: TGTGCCAGCAGTGAAAGGGCGGCTGAAGCTTTCTTT. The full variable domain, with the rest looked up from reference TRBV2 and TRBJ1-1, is EPEVTQTPSHQVTQMGQEVILRCVPISNHLYFYWYRQILGQKVEFLVSFYNNEISEKSEIFDDQFSVERPDGSNFTLKIRSTKLEDSAMYFCASSERAAEAFFGQGTRLTVV.

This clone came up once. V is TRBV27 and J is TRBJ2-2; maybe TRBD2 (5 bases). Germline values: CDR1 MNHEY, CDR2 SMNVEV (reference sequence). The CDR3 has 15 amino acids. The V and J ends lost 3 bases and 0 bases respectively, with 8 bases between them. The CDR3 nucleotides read TGTGCCAGCAGTTTTCAGCGGCCGAACACCGGGGAGCTGTTTTTT. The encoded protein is CASSFQRPNTGELFF.